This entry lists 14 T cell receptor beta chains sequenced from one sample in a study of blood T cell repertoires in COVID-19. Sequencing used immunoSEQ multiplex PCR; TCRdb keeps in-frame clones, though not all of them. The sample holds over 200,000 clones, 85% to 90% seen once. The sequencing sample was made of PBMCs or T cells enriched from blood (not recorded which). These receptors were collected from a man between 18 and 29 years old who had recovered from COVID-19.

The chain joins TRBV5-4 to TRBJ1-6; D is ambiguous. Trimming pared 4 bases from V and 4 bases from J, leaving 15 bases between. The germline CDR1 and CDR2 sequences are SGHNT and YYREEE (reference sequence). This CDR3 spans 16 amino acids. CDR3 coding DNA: TGTGCCAGCAGCCCGGGAGCCCGGGCTTATAATTCACCCCTCCACTTT. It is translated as CASSPGARAYNSPLHF.

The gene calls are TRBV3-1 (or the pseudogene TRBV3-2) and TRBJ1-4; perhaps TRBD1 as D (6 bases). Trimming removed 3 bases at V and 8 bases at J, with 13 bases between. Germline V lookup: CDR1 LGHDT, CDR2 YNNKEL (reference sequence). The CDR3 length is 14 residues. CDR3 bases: TGTGCCAGCAGCCACAGGGGATTTCGGGAAAAACTGTTTTTT. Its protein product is CASSHRGFREKLFF.

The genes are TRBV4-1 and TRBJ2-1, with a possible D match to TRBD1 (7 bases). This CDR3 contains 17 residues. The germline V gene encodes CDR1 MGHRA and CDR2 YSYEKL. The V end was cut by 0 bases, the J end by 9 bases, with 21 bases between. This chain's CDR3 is CASSQDPDSGGIGEQFF. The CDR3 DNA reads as TGCGCCAGCAGCCAAGATCCCGACTCAGGGGGGATCGGTGAGCAGTTCTTC.

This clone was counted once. CDR3 protein: CASTYKQGSNQPQHF. The DNA of the CDR3 is TGTGCCAGTACCTATAAACAGGGGAGCAATCAGCCCCAGCATTTT. The genes are TRBV19 and TRBJ1-5; 7 bases are a match to TRBD1. CDR3 length equals 15 residues. V lost 7 bases to trimming and J lost 1 base; unmatched junction nucleotides: 7. The germline CDR1 and CDR2 sequences are LNHDA and SQIVND (reference sequence).

The DNA of the CDR3 is TGTGCCTGGAGTGAACAGAGAAACACCATATATTTT. Translating it yields CAWSEQRNTIYF. This chain uses TRBV30 with TRBJ1-3; the D is unclear. This CDR3 is 12 amino acids long. V was trimmed by 1 base and J by 5 bases, leaving 6 bases between them. The germline V gene has CDR1 GTSNPN and CDR2 SVGIG (reference sequence). Full variable domain (missing parts from reference TRBV30 and TRBJ1-3): SQTIHQWPATLVQPVGSPLSLECTVEGTSNPNLYWYRQAAGRGLQLLFYSVGIGQISSEVPQNLSASRPQDRQFILSSKKLLLSDSGFYLCAWSEQRNTIYFGEGSWLTVV.

The CDR3 DNA sequence: TGTGCCAGCAGCCAAACAGGGGGGAACACTGAAGCTTTCTTT. This encodes CASSQTGGNTEAFF. The chain has TRBV3-1 (or the pseudogene TRBV3-2) and TRBJ1-1, with 8 bases matching TRBD1. The CDR3 runs to 14 residues. CDR1 is LGHDT, CDR2 YNNKEL, per germline (reference sequence). With V trimmed by 2 bases and J by 1 base, 0 bases remained unmatched.

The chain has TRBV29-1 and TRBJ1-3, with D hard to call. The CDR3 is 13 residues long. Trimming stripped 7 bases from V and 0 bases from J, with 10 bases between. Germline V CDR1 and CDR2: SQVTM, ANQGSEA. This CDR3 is CSATTSSGNTIYF. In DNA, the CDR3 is TGCAGCGCCACAACCAGCTCTGGAAACACCATATATTTT. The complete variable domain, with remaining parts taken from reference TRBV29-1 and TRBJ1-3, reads SAVISQKPSRDICQRGTSLTIQCQVDSQVTMMFWYRQQPGQSLTLIATANQGSEATYESGFVIDKFPISRPNLTFSTLTVSNMSPEDSSIYLCSATTSSGNTIYFGEGSWLTVV.

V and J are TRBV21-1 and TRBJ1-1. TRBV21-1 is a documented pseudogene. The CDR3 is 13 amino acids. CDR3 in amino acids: CASSKIGGTEAFF. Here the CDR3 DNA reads TGTGCCAGCAGCAAAATCGGCGGCACTGAAGCTTTCTTT.

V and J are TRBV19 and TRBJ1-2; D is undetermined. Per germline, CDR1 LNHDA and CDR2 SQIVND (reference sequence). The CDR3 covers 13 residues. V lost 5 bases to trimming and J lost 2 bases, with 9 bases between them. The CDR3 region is CASSPYKNYGYTF. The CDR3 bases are TGTGCCAGTAGTCCGTATAAAAACTATGGCTACACCTTC. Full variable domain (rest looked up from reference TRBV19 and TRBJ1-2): DGGITQSPKYLFRKEGQNVTLSCEQNLNHDAMYWYRQDPGQGLRLIYYSQIVNDFQKGDIAEGYSVSREKKESFPLTVTSAQKNPTAFYLCASSPYKNYGYTFGSGTRLTVV.

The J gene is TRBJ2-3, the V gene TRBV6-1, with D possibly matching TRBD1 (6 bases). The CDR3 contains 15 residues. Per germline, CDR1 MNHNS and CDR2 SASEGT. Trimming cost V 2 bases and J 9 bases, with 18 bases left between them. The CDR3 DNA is TGTGCCAGCAGTGAATATGTGGGGAGCACAGGGACGCAGTATTTT. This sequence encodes CASSEYVGSTGTQYF.

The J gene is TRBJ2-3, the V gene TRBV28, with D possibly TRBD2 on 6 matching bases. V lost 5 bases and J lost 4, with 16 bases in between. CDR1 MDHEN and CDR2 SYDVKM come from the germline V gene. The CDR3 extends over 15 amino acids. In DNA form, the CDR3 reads TGTGCCAGCAGTCCGCGGATAGCGGCCCCAGATACGCAGTATTTT. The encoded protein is CASSPRIAAPDTQYF.

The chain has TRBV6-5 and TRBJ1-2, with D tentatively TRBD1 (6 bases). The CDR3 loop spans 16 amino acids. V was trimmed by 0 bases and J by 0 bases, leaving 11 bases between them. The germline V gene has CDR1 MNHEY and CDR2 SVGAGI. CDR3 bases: TGTGCCAGCAGTTACTCAGGAACAGGGCCTAACTATGGCTACACCTTC. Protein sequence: CASSYSGTGPNYGYTF.

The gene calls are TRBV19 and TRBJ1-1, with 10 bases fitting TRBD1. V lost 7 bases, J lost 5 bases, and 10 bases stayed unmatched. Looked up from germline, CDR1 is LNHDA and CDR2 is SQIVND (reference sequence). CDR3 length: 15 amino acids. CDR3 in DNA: TGTGCCAGTACCCAGACAGGGGGCGCGTTAACTGAAGCTTTCTTT. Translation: CASTQTGGALTEAFF.

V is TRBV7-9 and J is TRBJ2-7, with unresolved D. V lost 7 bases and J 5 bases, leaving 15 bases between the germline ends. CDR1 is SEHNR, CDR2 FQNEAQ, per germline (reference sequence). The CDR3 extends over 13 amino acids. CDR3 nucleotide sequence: TGTGCCAGCATGGCCGAAAATCTCGACGAGCAGTACTTC. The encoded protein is CASMAENLDEQYF.